This T cell receptor beta chain stems from a study of blood T cells in healthy people across ages. Overall study findings and caveats: Per million T cells, TCR beta diversity dropped roughly linearly as age increased.

Per the germline V gene, CDR1 is SEHNR and CDR2 is FQNEAQ (reference sequence). This CDR3 is 16 amino acids long. Trimming left V 5 bases short and J 3 bases short, with 16 bases between. Concerning this clonotype: What it binds is not known.

PCR was performed a second time for 7 to 11 cycles using a sample-barcoded 5' primer and a J-beta primer mix. In TCRdb, the 5' RACE reads were re-called with MiXCR into one record per CDR3 protein. Of hundreds of thousands of distinct CDR3 sequences listed, roughly 64% are singletons. The extraction recovered at least 5.5 micrograms of total RNA per sample. The sample was blood. The TCR originated in a man aged 30-40 years in good health. The chain employs TRBV7-9 and TRBJ1-4; D call uncertain. The CDR3 protein is CASSHAYLGANEKLFF. The CDR3 bases are TGTGCCAGCAGCCACGCCTATCTGGGAGCTAATGAAAAACTGTTTTTT.